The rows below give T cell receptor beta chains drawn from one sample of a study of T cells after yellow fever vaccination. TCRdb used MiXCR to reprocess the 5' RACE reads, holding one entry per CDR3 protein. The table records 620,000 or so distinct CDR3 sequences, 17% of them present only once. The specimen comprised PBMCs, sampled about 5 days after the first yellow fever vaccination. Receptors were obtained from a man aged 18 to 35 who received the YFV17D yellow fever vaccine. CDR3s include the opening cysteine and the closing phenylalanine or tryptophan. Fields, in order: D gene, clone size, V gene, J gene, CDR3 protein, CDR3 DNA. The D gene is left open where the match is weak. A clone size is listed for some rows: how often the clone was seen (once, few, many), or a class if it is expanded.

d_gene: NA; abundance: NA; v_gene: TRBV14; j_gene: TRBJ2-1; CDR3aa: CASSLPLGEQFF; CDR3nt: TGTGCCAGCAGCCTCCCACTTGGTGAGCAGTTCTTC
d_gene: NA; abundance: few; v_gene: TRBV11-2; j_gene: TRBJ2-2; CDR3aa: CASSLIYGSTGELFF; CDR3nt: TGTGCCAGCAGCTTAATATATGGGAGCACCGGGGAGCTGTTTTTT
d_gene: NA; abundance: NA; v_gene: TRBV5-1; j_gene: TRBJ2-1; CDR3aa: CASSILRDMPNNEQFF; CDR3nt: TGCGCCAGCAGCATACTCCGGGACATGCCAAACAATGAGCAGTTCTTC
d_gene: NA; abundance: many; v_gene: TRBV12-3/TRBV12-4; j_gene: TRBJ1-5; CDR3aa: CASSLRDSNQPQHF; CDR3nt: TGTGCCAGCAGTTTGAGGGATAGCAATCAGCCCCAGCATTTT
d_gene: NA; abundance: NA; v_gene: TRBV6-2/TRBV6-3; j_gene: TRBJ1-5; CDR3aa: CASSYSAYSNQPQHF; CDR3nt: TGTGCCAGCAGTTACTCGGCGTATAGCAATCAGCCCCAGCATTTT
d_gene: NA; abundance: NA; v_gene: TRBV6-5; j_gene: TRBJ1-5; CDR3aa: CASAGTPDQPQHF; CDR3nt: TGTGCCAGCGCCGGGACACCCGATCAGCCCCAGCATTTT
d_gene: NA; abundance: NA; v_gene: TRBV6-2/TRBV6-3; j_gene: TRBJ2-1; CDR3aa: CASSYGPINEQFF; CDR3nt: TGTGCCAGCAGTTACGGGCCCATTAATGAGCAGTTCTTC
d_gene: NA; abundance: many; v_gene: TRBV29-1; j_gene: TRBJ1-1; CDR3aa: CSASERWENTEAFF; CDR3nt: TGCAGCGCTTCGGAAAGGTGGGAGAACACTGAAGCTTTCTTT
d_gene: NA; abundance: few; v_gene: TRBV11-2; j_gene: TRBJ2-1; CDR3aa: CASSLAAHSYNEQFF; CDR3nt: TGTGCCAGCAGCTTAGCAGCGCACTCCTACAATGAGCAGTTCTTC
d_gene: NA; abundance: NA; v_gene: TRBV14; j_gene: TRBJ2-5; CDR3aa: CASSRRAGAWETQYF; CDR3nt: TGTGCCAGCAGCCGGCGGGCAGGGGCGTGGGAGACCCAGTACTTC
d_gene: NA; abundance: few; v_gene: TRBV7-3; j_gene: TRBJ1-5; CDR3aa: CASSETLNQPQHF; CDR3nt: TGTGCCAGCAGTGAGACCTTAAATCAGCCCCAGCATTTT
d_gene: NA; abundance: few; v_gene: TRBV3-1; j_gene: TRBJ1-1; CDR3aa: CASSHSSRTTEAFF; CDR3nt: TGTGCCAGCAGCCACTCGTCCCGGACCACTGAAGCTTTCTTT
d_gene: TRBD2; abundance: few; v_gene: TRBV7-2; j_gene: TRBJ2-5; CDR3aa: CASSAGGGETQYF; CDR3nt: TGTGCCAGCAGCGCGGGCGGGGGAGAGACCCAGTACTTC
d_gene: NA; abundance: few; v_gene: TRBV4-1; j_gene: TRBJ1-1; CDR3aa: CASSHPPAVQGGFMNTEAFF; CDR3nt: TGCGCCAGCAGCCACCCCCCTGCGGTCCAGGGAGGATTCATGAACACTGAAGCTTTCTTT
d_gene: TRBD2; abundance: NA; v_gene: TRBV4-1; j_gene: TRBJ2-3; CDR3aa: CASSQELAGNSDTQYF; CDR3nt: TGCGCCAGCAGCCAAGAACTAGCGGGGAATTCAGATACGCAGTATTTT
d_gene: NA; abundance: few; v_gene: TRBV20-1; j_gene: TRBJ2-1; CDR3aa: CSAREGTAEQFF; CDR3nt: TGCAGTGCTAGAGAGGGGACCGCTGAGCAGTTCTTC
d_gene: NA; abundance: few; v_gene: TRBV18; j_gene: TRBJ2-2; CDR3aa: CASSTSNTGELFF; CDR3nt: TGTGCCAGCTCAACCTCAAACACCGGGGAGCTGTTTTTT
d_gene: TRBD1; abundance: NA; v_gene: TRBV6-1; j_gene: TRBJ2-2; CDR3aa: CASSRTGYPTGELFF; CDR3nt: TGTGCCAGCAGCCGGACAGGGTATCCCACCGGGGAGCTGTTTTTT
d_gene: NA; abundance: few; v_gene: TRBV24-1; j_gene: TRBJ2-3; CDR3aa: CATSDIAEPTDTQYF; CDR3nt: TGTGCCACCAGTGATATAGCGGAGCCCACAGATACGCAGTATTTT
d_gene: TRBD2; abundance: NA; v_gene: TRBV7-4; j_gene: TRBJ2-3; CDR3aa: CASPIAGGGDTQYF; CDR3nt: TGTGCCAGCCCTATAGCGGGGGGGGGAGATACGCAGTATTTT
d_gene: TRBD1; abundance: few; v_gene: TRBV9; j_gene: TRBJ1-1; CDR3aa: CASSALRTGDTNTEAFF; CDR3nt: TGTGCCAGCAGCGCTCTCAGGACAGGGGACACGAACACTGAAGCTTTCTTT
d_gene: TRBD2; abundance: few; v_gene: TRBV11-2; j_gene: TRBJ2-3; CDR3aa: CASSSVNSGGAGTDTQYF; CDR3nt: TGTGCCAGCAGCTCGGTTAATAGCGGGGGGGCCGGCACAGATACGCAGTATTTT
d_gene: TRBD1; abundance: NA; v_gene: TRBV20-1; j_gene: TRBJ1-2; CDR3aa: CSARVTRTGVDYGYTF; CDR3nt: TGCAGTGCTAGAGTGACCAGGACAGGGGTGGACTATGGCTACACCTTC
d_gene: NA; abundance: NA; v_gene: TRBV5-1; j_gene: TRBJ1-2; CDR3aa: CASSLEGSQGGYNYGYTF; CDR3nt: TGCGCCAGCAGCTTGGAAGGTTCTCAAGGGGGTTATAACTATGGCTACACCTTC
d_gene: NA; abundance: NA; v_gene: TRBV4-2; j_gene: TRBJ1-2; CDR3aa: CASSHQVPRRQNNYGYTF; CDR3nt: TGTGCCAGCAGCCATCAAGTCCCCCGGCGGCAAAATAACTATGGCTACACCTTC
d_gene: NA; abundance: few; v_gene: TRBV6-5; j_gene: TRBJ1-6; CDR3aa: CASSYSKGSGVGSPLHF; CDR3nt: TGTGCCAGCAGTTACTCTAAAGGGTCTGGGGTCGGGTCACCCCTCCACTTT